The following is a T cell receptor (beta chain) sequence with its context. Germline V gene data show CDR1 as SGHTA and CDR2 as FQGTGA. The CDR3 contains 15 residues. Trimming removed 5 bases from V and 5 bases from J; junction bases left unmatched: 8. TCRdb's table, derived via immunoSEQ multiplex PCR, lists solely in-frame clones and lacks some. The data show 110,000 to 150,000 clones, with roughly three quarters seen just once and around 5% held by the top ten. The source of the sample is a study of blood T cell repertoires in COVID-19. The specimen sequenced was peripheral blood. The TCR sequence derives from a woman in her seventies with COVID-19, enrolled during active disease. V gene TRBV7-3 combines with J gene TRBJ2-1, with TRBD1 matching over 8 bases. The CDR3 DNA is TGTGCCAGCAGCCCCGGGACAGGCCCCCACAATGAGCAGTTCTTC. Residues: CASSPGTGPHNEQFF.